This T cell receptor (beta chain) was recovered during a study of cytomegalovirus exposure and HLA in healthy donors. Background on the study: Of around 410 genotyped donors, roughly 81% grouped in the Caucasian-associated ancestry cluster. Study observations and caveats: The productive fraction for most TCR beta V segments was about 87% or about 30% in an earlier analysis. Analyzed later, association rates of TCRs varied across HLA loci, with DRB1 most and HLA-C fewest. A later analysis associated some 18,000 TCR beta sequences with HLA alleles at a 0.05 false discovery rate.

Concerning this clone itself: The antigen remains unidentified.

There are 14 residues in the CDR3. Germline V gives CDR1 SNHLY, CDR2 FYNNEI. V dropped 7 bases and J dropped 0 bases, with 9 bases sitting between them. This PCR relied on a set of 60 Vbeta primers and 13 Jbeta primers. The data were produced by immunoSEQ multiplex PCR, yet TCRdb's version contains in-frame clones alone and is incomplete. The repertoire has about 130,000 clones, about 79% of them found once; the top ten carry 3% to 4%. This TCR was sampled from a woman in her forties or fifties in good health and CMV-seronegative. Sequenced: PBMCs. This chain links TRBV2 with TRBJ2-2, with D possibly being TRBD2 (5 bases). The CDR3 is CASKRAANTGELFF. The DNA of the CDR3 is TGTGCCAGCAAGCGAGCGGCGAACACCGGGGAGCTGTTTTTT.